This T cell receptor (beta chain) appears in the sequencing data of a study of glioma-infiltrating T cells. Overall study findings and caveats: Tissue-blood divergence was below expectation in non-neoplastic patients, above in gliomas. Very few CDR3 sequences were shared between tissue and blood.

For this clonotype: What it binds is unknown.

Using RNA template, CDR3s of TCR alpha and beta were amplified with iRepertoire arm-PCR. Input was roughly 95-450 ng of tissue mRNA or PBMC total RNA. TCRdb processed the multiplex PCR reads anew with MiXCR; each CDR3 protein has one entry. Among some 99,000 distinct CDR3 sequences listed, less than 30% were seen once. V lost 9 bases, J lost 0 bases, and 18 bases lay in between. The germline CDR1 and CDR2 sequences are MDHEN and SYDVKM. This CDR3 is built from 16 residues. The sequenced sample consisted of glioma tissue, nonneoplastic brain tissue, or PBMCs (not recorded which). V and J are TRBV28 and TRBJ2-1, with D possibly being TRBD2 (6 bases). The origin of this receptor is a human donor with low-grade glioma or glioblastoma, undergoing nonglioma brain surgery, or in good health (not recorded which). This CDR3 is CARNKVAGPSYNEQFF. The CDR3 nucleotides are TGTGCCAGAAACAAGGTGGCGGGGCCCTCCTACAATGAGCAGTTCTTC.